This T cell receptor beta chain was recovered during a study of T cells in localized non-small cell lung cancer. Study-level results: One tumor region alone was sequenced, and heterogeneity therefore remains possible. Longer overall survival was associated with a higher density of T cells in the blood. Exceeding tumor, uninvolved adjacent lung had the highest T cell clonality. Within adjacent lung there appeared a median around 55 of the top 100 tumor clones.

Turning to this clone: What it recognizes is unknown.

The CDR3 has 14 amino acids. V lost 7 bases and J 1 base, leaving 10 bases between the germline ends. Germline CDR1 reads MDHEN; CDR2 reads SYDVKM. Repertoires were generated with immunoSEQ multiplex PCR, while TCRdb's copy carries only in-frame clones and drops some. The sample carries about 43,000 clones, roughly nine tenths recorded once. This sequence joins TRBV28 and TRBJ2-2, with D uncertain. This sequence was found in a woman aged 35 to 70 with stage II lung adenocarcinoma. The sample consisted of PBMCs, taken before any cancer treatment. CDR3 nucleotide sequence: TGTGCCAGCAAACCAGGCCTGAACACCGGGGAGCTGTTTTTT. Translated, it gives CASKPGLNTGELFF.